These 23 T cell receptor beta chains share one sample of origin, sequenced in a study of cytomegalovirus exposure and HLA in healthy donors. The PCR ran on 60 Vbeta and 13 Jbeta primers. This table comes from immunoSEQ multiplex PCR, and its TCRdb copy is limited to in-frame clones, with some not included. The listing records around 40,000 clones. The sequenced sample was PBMCs. These receptors were collected from a human donor in good health.

V usage is TRBV4-1 and J usage is TRBJ1-6, with D unclear. CDR1 is MGHRA, CDR2 YSYEKL, per germline. Trimming removed 1 base at V and 10 bases at J, with 20 bases between. There are 17 residues in the CDR3. CDR3 sequence reads: CASSQALGFSERSPLHF. The CDR3 DNA follows: TGCGCCAGCAGCCAAGCTTTGGGGTTTAGCGAACGGTCACCCCTCCACTTT.

V usage is TRBV11-2 and J usage is TRBJ2-3, with 9 bases lining up with TRBD2. The germline V gene has CDR1 SGHAT and CDR2 FQNNGV. With 5 bases clipped from V and 4 bases from J, the junction kept 4 bases outside the gene matches. The CDR3 has 14 residues. The CDR3 reads CASSMTSGADTQYF. The CDR3, as DNA: TGTGCCAGCAGCATGACTAGCGGAGCAGATACGCAGTATTTT.

This chain joins TRBV5-5 and TRBJ1-1; 8 bases line up with TRBD1. Per the germline V gene, CDR1 is SGHKS and CDR2 is YYEKEE (reference sequence). Trimming cost V 5 bases and J 5 bases; bases outside gene matches: 5. The CDR3 consists of 13 residues. The CDR3 reads CASSPDRGTEAFF. In DNA form, the CDR3 reads TGTGCCAGCAGTCCCGACAGGGGAACTGAAGCTTTCTTT.

The genes are TRBV10-3 and TRBJ2-1; D is perhaps TRBD2 (5 bases). Trimming left V 3 bases short and J 7 bases short, with 10 bases between. The CDR3 runs to 13 residues. Germline V gene lookup returns CDR1 ENHRY and CDR2 SYGVKD. The CDR3 nucleotides read TGTGCCATCAGTGATCCGGAGCGGAATGAGCAGTTCTTC. Translated, it gives CAISDPERNEQFF.

The J gene is TRBJ2-7, the V gene TRBV29-1; D might be TRBD1 (5 bases). The V gene's germline CDR1 is SQVTM and CDR2 ANQGSEA. V dropped 7 bases and J dropped 2 bases, with 12 bases sitting between them. The CDR3 consists of 12 residues. CDR3 coding DNA: TGCAGCGGTACCCAGGGTACCTACGAGCAGTACTTC. Protein: CSGTQGTYEQYF.

This CDR3 reads CASSLSPGNGYTF. The DNA for the CDR3 is TGTGCCAGCAGCTTAAGCCCGGGAAACGGCTACACCTTC. This chain connects TRBV7-3 to TRBJ1-2; D gene unclear. Deletions cut 1 base from V and 8 bases from J, with 11 bases between. This CDR3 is built from 13 residues. Germline V CDR1 and CDR2: SGHTA, FQGTGA.

The chain recombines TRBV2 with TRBJ1-2; D is unclear. The V gene's germline CDR1 is SNHLY and CDR2 FYNNEI. With 6 bases removed from V and 7 bases from J, the gap between germline ends came to 21 bases. The CDR3 contains 15 residues. DNA of the CDR3: TGTGCCAGCAGGCCGACCGCGGGCACGGGTCCTGGCTACACCTTC. It specifies CASRPTAGTGPGYTF. Looking up the rest from reference TRBV2 and TRBJ1-2 gives the full variable domain: EPEVTQTPSHQVTQMGQEVILRCVPISNHLYFYWYRQILGQKVEFLVSFYNNEISEKSEIFDDQFSVERPDGSNFTLKIRSTKLEDSAMYFCASRPTAGTGPGYTFGSGTRLTVV.

This chain uses TRBV30 with TRBJ1-1, with a possible D match to TRBD1 (5 bases). V lost 3 bases to trimming and J lost 1 base, with 9 bases between them. In germline, CDR1 is GTSNPN, CDR2 SVGIG (reference sequence). This CDR3 is built from 13 residues. CDR3 DNA sequence: TGTGCCTGGAGGGACACAACGAACACTGAAGCTTTCTTT. It translates to CAWRDTTNTEAFF.

This chain connects TRBV19 to TRBJ2-7, with 8 bases fitting TRBD2. The ends lost 7 bases at V and 0 bases at J; junction bases unmatched: 8. This CDR3 contains 15 residues. The germline V gene encodes CDR1 LNHDA and CDR2 SQIVND (reference sequence). The CDR3 DNA is TGTGCCAGTAATCGAGGAGCGGGGGCCTCCTACGAGCAGTACTTC. It yields the protein CASNRGAGASYEQYF.

The chain joins TRBV6-4 to TRBJ1-5; D call uncertain. CDR1 MRHNA and CDR2 SNTAGT come from the germline V gene. The CDR3 totals 12 residues. V dropped 5 bases and J dropped 4 bases, with 6 bases sitting between them. The CDR3 coding sequence is TGTGCCAGCAGTCCCTCGAATCAGCCCCAGCATTTT. This encodes CASSPSNQPQHF.

The rearrangement links TRBV7-3 to TRBJ2-3; D is perhaps TRBD1 (6 bases). The V end was cut by 5 bases, the J end by 4 bases, with 16 bases between. Looked up from germline, CDR1 is SGHTA and CDR2 is FQGTGA. The CDR3 contains 15 residues. CDR3 nucleotides: TGTGCCAGCAGCCCTCGAGGATCAGGGGCAGATACGCAGTATTTT. It specifies CASSPRGSGADTQYF. Full variable domain (missing parts from reference TRBV7-3 and TRBJ2-3): GAGVSQTPSNKVTEKGKYVELRCDPISGHTALYWYRQSLGQGPEFLIYFQGTGAADDSGLPNDRFFAVRPEGSVSTLKIQRTERGDSAVYLCASSPRGSGADTQYFGPGTRLTVL.

The rearrangement links TRBV28 to TRBJ2-1; perhaps TRBD1 as D (6 bases). The germline gives CDR1 MDHEN, CDR2 SYDVKM. Deletions cut 6 bases from V and 0 bases from J, with 12 bases between. The CDR3 sequence is 15 residues long. This CDR3 reads CASRPRDTSYNEQFF. The CDR3 DNA is TGTGCCAGCAGACCCCGGGACACCTCCTACAATGAGCAGTTCTTC.

The J gene is TRBJ2-7, the V gene TRBV5-1, with 8 bases matching TRBD1. With 3 bases clipped from V and 2 bases from J, the junction kept 10 bases outside the gene matches. The germline V gene has CDR1 SGHRS and CDR2 YFSETQ. The CDR3 is made up of 16 amino acids. The CDR3 sequence is CASSSDGTGLTYEQYF. In DNA, the CDR3 is TGCGCCAGCAGCTCCGACGGGACAGGTCTTACCTACGAGCAGTACTTC.

The chain links TRBV5-6 to TRBJ2-3, with D possibly TRBD2 on 5 matching bases. Per the germline V gene, CDR1 is SGHDT and CDR2 is YYEEEE. CDR3 length: 14 amino acids. Trimming left V 2 bases short and J 2 bases short, with 9 bases between. The CDR3 sequence is CASSLSGSTDTQYF. DNA for the CDR3: TGTGCCAGCAGCTTAAGCGGTTCCACAGATACGCAGTATTTT.

The chain has TRBV28 and TRBJ1-2, with 7 bases identical to TRBD1. With V trimmed by 6 bases and J by 4 bases, 5 bases remained unmatched. The CDR3 is 13 residues long. Germline V lookup: CDR1 MDHEN, CDR2 SYDVKM. Here the CDR3 reads CASRSTGAYGYTF. In DNA form, the CDR3 reads TGTGCCAGCAGATCCACAGGGGCCTATGGCTACACCTTC.

This chain joins TRBV7-8 and TRBJ2-5, with D tentatively TRBD1 (5 bases). The ends were cut back, 2 bases at V and 4 bases at J, with 17 bases in the middle. This CDR3 is 16 amino acids long. Germline V lookup: CDR1 SGHVS, CDR2 FQNEAQ. CDR3 in DNA: TGTGCCAGCAGCTTAACCAGGACACCCGAGGCAGAGACCCAGTACTTC. Its protein product is CASSLTRTPEAETQYF.

The J gene is TRBJ2-1, the V gene TRBV9, with TRBD1 matching 8 bases. The V and J ends lost 3 bases and 6 bases, in that order; junction bases with no gene match: 2. The CDR3 spans 13 residues. Germline CDR1 and CDR2: SGDLS and YYNGEE. CDR3 in DNA: TGTGCCAGCAGCGAGGGGACAGGCAATGAGCAGTTCTTC. The encoded protein is CASSEGTGNEQFF. Looking up the rest from reference TRBV9 and TRBJ2-1 gives the full variable domain: DSGVTQTPKHLITATGQRVTLRCSPRSGDLSVYWYQQSLDQGLQFLIQYYNGEERAKGNILERFSAQQFPDLHSELNLSSLELGDSALYFCASSEGTGNEQFFGPGTRLTVL.

The J gene is TRBJ1-2, the V gene TRBV19, with D unresolved. V shed 0 bases and J shed 6 bases, with 5 bases lying between them. Germline V gene lookup returns CDR1 LNHDA and CDR2 SQIVND (reference sequence). CDR3 size: 12 residues. The CDR3, as DNA: TGTGCCAGTAGTATAGACCGGGATGGCTACACCTTC. This gives the protein CASSIDRDGYTF.

V usage is TRBV19 and J usage is TRBJ1-1, with 7 bases that match TRBD1. The CDR3 has 14 amino acids. Germline assignment: CDR1 LNHDA and CDR2 SQIVND (reference sequence). Trimming removed 5 bases from V and 5 bases from J; junction bases left unmatched: 8. In DNA form, the CDR3 reads TGTGCCAGTAGTTTCGGACAGGCCCGTACTGAAGCTTTCTTT. The encoded protein is CASSFGQARTEAFF.

The V call is TRBV5-6, the J call TRBJ2-4, with D possibly being TRBD2 (7 bases). CDR3 length equals 15 residues. Germline CDR1 and CDR2: SGHDT and YYEEEE. V lost 4 bases, J lost 1 base, and 12 bases lay in between. The chain's CDR3 is CASSEGGAAKNIQYF. CDR3 in DNA: TGTGCCAGCAGCGAGGGGGGGGCGGCCAAAAACATTCAGTACTTC.

The chain carries TRBV13 and TRBJ1-1; D is unclear. Trimming took off 1 base at V and 4 bases at J, with 7 bases between the two ends. The CDR3 spans 13 residues. The germline V gene encodes CDR1 PRHDT and CDR2 FYEKMQ (reference sequence). The CDR3 sequence is CASSLVTSTEAFF. The CDR3, as DNA: TGTGCCAGCAGCTTAGTCACGAGCACTGAAGCTTTCTTT.

This chain joins TRBV5-5 and TRBJ1-1; D not certain. Trimming stripped 4 bases from V and 0 bases from J, with 7 bases between. Germline V gene data show CDR1 as SGHKS and CDR2 as YYEKEE (reference sequence). This CDR3 has 13 amino acids. This CDR3 reads CASSKQVNTEAFF. The DNA of the CDR3 is TGTGCCAGCAGCAAGCAAGTGAACACTGAAGCTTTCTTT.

This chain links TRBV9 with TRBJ2-1; 8 nucleotides align to TRBD2. V was clipped by 6 bases and J by 4 bases; unmatched bases: 6. Germline assignment: CDR1 SGDLS and CDR2 YYNGEE. The CDR3 sequence is 14 residues long. CDR3 sequence reads: CASTPGGRYNEQFF. The CDR3 DNA reads TGTGCCAGCACCCCGGGGGGGCGATACAATGAGCAGTTCTTC.